This TCR beta chain was obtained from a study of OX40 agonist ivuxolimab in advanced cancers. Background on the whole study: Ivuxolimab was a fully human IgG2 agonistic monoclonal antibody targeting the costimulatory receptor OX40 (CD134). Of the roughly 50 dose-escalation patients, hepatocellular carcinoma was present in around 20, melanoma in roughly 15, renal cell carcinoma in 9 and head and neck cancer in 9. Peripheral TCRbeta sequencing was intended to test whether TCR sequence diversity was altered and clonal T-cell expansion was caused by ivuxolimab. Partial responses occurred in three dose-escalation patients, of whom one had hepatocellular carcinoma and two had cutaneous melanoma. Prior anti-PD-1, anti-PD-L1 or anti-CTLA-4 therapy was permitted, and about 40% of dose-escalation patients had received checkpoint inhibitors. A male proportion of almost 85% and a mean age of 60 years, ranging from roughly 23 to 90, were recorded for the dose-escalation cohort. Intravenous ivuxolimab was administered to patients every 2 weeks at six dose levels: 0.01, 0.1, 0.3, 1.5, 3 and 10 mg/kg. The paper covers the monotherapy dose-escalation part of the phase I ivuxolimab trial, which included N of about 50 patients.

Based on the germline V gene (reference sequence), the CDR1 and CDR2 sequences are MNHEY and SMNVEV. V loses 2 bases at its end and J loses 4 bases; junction bases beyond the gene matches: 9. From the cysteine up to the phenylalanine, the CDR3 has a length of 16 residues. Only the CDR3 DNA stays, 48 bases, in frame from base 1. Concerning this clone itself: The antigen this receptor binds is unknown. Base quality data are lacking; no much larger clone is found one base away.

The trial excluded patients who had a history of autoimmune disease or who were on systemic immunosuppression. Peripheral blood for TCR sequencing was collected from all dose cohorts at baseline, on cycle 4 day 1, and on cycle 7 day 1. Samples were obtained from an open-label, multicenter, first-in-human phase I dose-escalation trial of ivuxolimab. Adults with locally advanced or metastatic melanoma, renal cell, hepatocellular, or head and neck squamous cell carcinoma were enrolled in the trial. Before TCR sequencing, CD4+ T cells and CD8+ T cells from peripheral blood were sorted into separate populations. General conclusions and limits of the study: At doses of 0.1 to 3.0 mg/kg, clonal expansion of both CD4+ and CD8+ blood T cells was observed from baseline to week 6. Antigen specificity was not determined for the clonally expanded peripheral T cells. Partial responders in the 0.1-3.0 mg/kg groups had among the lowest normalized peripheral clonal expansion, especially among CD8+ T cells. After ivuxolimab, more expanded clones were found on average in CD8+ T cells than in CD4+ T cells. Low levels of normalized T-cell clonal expansion were also seen in some patients who did not respond.

For sequencing of the TCRbeta CDR3 region, genomic DNA was extracted from the sorted cells. TCRbeta CDR3 regions were sequenced using the immunoSEQ Assay. In TCRdb, the immuneACCESS table is reduced to in-frame sequences with V and J assigned. These tables do not hold every clone; where another copy was compared, an unresolved V gene accounts for under half, and the others remain unexplained. This sample holds some 28,000 clones; 90% were observed only once. Clones ranked in the top ten supply nearly 25% of the sample. This clonotype was sampled from an adult with an advanced solid tumor such as melanoma, head and neck, liver or kidney cancer. Sequences were derived from CD4+ or CD8+ T cells sorted from blood, sampled in a trial of the OX40 agonist ivuxolimab. This receptor chain uses TRBV27 and TRBJ2-7, and TRBD2 aligns with 9 junction nucleotides. The nucleotide sequence is given as TGTGCCAGCAGTTTAAAGGCGGGACTAGCCCTTTACGAGCAGTACTTC. The resulting protein is CASSLKAGLALYEQYF.